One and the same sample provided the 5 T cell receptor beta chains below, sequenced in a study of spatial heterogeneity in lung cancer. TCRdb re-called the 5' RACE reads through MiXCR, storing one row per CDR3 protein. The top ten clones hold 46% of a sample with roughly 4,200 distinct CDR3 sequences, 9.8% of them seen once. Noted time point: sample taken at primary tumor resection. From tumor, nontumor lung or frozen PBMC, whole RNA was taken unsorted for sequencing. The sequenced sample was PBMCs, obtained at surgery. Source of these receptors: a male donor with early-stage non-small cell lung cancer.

DNA of the CDR3: TGTGCCAGCAGTTACTTGACAGGGGGCGGTAACCAGCAGTACTTC. Its translation: CASSYLTGGGNQQYF. This chain connects TRBV6-5 to TRBJ2-7; 10 nucleotides align to TRBD1. The trim removed 1 base at V and 8 bases at J, leaving 8 bases unmatched. Germline V gene lookup returns CDR1 MNHEY and CDR2 SVGAGI. The CDR3 consists of 15 residues.

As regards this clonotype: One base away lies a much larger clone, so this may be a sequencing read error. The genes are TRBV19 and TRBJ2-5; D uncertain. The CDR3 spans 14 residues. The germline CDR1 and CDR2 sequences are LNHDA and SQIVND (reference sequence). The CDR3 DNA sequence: TGTGTCAGTAGTATGGCTCCTGAAATCGAGACCCAGTACTTC. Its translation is CVSSMAPEIETQYF.

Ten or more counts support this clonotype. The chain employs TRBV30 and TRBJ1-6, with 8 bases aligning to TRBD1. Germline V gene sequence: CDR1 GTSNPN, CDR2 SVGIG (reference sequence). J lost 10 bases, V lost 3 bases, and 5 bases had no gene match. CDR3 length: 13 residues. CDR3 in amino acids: CAWRATGVSPLHF. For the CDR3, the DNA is TGTGCCTGGAGAGCGACAGGGGTATCACCCCTCCACTTT.

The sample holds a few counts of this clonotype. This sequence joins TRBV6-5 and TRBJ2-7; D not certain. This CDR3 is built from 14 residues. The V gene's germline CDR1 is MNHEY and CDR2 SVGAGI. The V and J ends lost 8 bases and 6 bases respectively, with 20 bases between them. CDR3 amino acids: CASGVTSMAFEQYF. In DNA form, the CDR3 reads TGTGCCAGCGGTGTGACTTCCATGGCCTTCGAGCAGTACTTC.

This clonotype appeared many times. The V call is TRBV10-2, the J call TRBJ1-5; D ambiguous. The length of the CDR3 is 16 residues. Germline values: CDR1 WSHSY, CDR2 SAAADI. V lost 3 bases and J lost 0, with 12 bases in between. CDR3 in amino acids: CASSETADYSNQPQHF. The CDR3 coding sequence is TGCGCCAGCAGTGAAACGGCCGATTATAGCAATCAGCCCCAGCATTTT.